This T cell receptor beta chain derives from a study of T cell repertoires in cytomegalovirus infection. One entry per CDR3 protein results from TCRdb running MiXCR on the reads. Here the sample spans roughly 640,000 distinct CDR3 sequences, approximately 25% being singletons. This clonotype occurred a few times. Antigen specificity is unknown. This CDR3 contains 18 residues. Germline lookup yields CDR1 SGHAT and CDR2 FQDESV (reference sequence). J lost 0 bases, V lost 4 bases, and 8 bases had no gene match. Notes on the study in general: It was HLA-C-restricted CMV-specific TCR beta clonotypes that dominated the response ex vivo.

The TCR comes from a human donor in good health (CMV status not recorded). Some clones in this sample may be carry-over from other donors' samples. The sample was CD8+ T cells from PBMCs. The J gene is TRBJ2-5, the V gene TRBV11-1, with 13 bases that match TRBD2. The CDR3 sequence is CASSSGLAGPEYQETQYF. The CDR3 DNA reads TGTGCCAGCAGCTCGGGACTAGCGGGGCCCGAGTACCAAGAGACCCAGTACTTC.